Sequencing of this T cell receptor beta chain was carried out in a study of T cells in Graves' hyperthyroidism and ophthalmopathy. Study-level findings and limits: Blood also held most thyroid clonotypes expanded beyond 0.001.

The germline gives CDR1 LNHDA, CDR2 SQIVND (reference sequence). Trimming pared 10 bases from V and 5 bases from J, leaving 15 bases between. This CDR3 contains 13 residues. A note on this clonotype: What it recognizes is unknown.

The PBMCs were sourced from fresh peripheral blood (about 9.7 ml). Amplified TCR beta CDR3 regions derived from RNA transcripts. A first-round RT-PCR of the TCR CDR3 used the HTBI primer set. TCRdb reprocessed the multiplex PCR reads via MiXCR and lists one record per CDR3 protein. The table has 700,000 or so distinct CDR3 sequences, around 17% seen once. The chain uses TRBV19 and TRBJ1-5; D is ambiguous. Sequencing used blood. The origin of this receptor is a man aged 18-30 years with Graves' hyperthyroidism. Written as DNA, the CDR3 is TGTGCCAATACCCAGGCGGGTCATCAGCCCCAGCATTTT. Its protein is CANTQAGHQPQHF.